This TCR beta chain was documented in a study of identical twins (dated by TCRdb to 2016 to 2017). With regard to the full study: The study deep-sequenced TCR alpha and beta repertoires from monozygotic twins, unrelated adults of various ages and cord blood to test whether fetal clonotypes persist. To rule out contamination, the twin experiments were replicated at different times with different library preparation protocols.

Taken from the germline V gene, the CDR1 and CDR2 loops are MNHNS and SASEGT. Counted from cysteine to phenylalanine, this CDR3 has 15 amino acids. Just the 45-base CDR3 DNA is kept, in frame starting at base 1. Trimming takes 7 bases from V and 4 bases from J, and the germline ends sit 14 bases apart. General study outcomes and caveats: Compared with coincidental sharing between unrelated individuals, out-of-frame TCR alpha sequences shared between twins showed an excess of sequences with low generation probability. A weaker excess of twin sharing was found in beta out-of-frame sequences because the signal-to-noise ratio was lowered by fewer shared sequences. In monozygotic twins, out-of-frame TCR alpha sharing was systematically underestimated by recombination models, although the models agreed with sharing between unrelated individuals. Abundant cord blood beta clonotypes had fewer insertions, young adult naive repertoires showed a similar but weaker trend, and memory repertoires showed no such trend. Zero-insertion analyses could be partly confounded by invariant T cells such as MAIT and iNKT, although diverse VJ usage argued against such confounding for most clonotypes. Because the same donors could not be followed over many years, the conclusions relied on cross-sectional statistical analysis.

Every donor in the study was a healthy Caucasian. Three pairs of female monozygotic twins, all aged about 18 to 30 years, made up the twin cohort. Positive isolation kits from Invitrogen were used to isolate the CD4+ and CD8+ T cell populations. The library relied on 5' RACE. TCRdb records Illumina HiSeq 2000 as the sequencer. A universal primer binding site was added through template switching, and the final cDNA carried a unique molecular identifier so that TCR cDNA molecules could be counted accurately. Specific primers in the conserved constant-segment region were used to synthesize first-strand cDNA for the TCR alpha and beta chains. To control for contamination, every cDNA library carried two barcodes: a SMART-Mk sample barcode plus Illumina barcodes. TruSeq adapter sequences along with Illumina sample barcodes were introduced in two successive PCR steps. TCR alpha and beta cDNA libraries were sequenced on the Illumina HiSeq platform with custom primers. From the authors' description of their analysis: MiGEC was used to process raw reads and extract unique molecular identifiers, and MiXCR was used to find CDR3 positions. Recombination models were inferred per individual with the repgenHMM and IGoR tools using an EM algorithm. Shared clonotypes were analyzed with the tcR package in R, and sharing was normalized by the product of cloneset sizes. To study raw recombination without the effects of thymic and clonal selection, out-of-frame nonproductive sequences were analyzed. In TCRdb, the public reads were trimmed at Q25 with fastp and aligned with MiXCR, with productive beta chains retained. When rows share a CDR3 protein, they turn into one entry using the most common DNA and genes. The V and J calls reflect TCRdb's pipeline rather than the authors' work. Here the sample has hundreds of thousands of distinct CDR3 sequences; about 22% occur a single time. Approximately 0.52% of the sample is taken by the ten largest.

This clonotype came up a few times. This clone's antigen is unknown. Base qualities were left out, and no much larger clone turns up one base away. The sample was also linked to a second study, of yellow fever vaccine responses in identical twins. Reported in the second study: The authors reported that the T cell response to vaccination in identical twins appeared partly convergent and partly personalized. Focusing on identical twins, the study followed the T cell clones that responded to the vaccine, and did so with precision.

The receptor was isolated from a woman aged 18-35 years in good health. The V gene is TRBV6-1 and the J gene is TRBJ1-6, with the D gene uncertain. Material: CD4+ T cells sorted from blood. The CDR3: CASTSLTEYNSPLHF. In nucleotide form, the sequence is TGTGCCAGCACCAGCCTAACCGAATATAATTCACCCCTCCACTTT.